The sequence of this T cell receptor beta chain was determined in a study of vaccination and CD4 T cells after COVID-19. The wider study: Overlapping spike peptides from SARS-CoV-2, HCoV-NL63, HCoV-OC43 and HCoV-229E served to stimulate the cells. Regarding the study as a whole: A comparatively limited set of convalescent patients was examined, with no early post-infection timepoints.

As to treatment: approximately nine-day PBMC culture with coronavirus spike peptide pools or control peptides (ViraFEST assay). Before the COVID-19 pandemic (2011-2018), CD4+ T cells were obtained from the unexposed donor. The Oncomine TCR Beta short-read assay sequenced DNA from cultured CD4+ T cells. Extraction of genomic DNA was performed on cultured CD4+ T cells. TCRdb used MiXCR to reprocess the PCR reads, holding one entry per CDR3 protein. The sample lists more than 10,000 distinct CDR3 sequences; 37% were seen once. Regarding this clonotype: Its matching antigen is unknown.

V was shortened by 4 bases and J by 0 bases, with 9 bases between the two germline ends. Germline V gene lookup returns CDR1 MNHEY and CDR2 SVGEGT. There are 14 residues in the CDR3. The V and J genes are TRBV6-2 or TRBV6-3 and TRBJ1-1; no clear D. Sample: CD4+ T cells from blood, cultured in vitro. The receptor's source is a human donor in good health. The CDR3 reads CASSFTEMNTEAFF. The CDR3 DNA is TGTGCCAGCAGTTTTACAGAGATGAACACTGAAGCTTTCTTT.